The rows below give T cell receptor beta chains drawn from one sample of a study of cytomegalovirus exposure and HLA in healthy donors. The assay was immunoSEQ multiplex PCR, and TCRdb's table has in-frame clones only and misses some. The repertoire includes roughly 150,000 clones, around four fifths of them detected once, and over 2% sits in the top ten. Sequencing was performed on PBMCs. These receptors were obtained from a man between 25 and 39 years old in good health and CMV-seropositive. Both conserved end residues are part of each CDR3. D genes are given only for firm matches. Clone size is stated in some rows and not others, as once, few, many or a class when expanded.

d_call	j_call	v_call	clone_size	cdr3_nt	cdr3_aa
TRBD1	TRBJ2-1	TRBV29-1	NA	TGCAGCGTACAGACAGGGTCCTACAATGAGCAGTTCTTC	CSVQTGSYNEQFF
NA	TRBJ2-7	TRBV6-5	NA	TGTGCCAGCAGTTACTCGTTAGGGGGACCCTACGAGCAGTACTTC	CASSYSLGGPYEQYF
NA	TRBJ1-4	TRBV9	NA	TGTGCCAGCAGCCCCTCGGGAGGGATCATCGCAACTAATGAAAAACTGTTTTTT	CASSPSGGIIATNEKLFF
TRBD1	TRBJ1-1	TRBV5-1	NA	TGCGCCAGCAGCTTGATGACAGGGTCTATGAACACTGAAGCTTTCTTT	CASSLMTGSMNTEAFF
NA	TRBJ2-5	TRBV6-5	NA	TGTGCCAGCAGTTACTCGGGGGGAACGCGGGAGACCCAGTACTTC	CASSYSGGTRETQYF
TRBD2	TRBJ2-5	TRBV9	NA	TGTGCCAGCAGCGCCCGACTAGCGGGGGGGCAAGAGACCCAGTACTTC	CASSARLAGGQETQYF
TRBD1	TRBJ2-7	TRBV7-2	NA	TGTGCCAGCAGCCTCCAGCCGAGAACAGGGGTCGAGCAGTACTTC	CASSLQPRTGVEQYF
TRBD1	TRBJ1-1	TRBV6-6	NA	TGTGCCAGCAGTTACTCTGGGACAGGGGACACTGAAGCTTTCTTT	CASSYSGTGDTEAFF
NA	TRBJ2-5	TRBV27	NA	TGTGCCAGCAGTACGGTTGGGCCCGAGACCCAGTACTTC	CASSTVGPETQYF
TRBD2	TRBJ2-5	TRBV4-2	NA	TGTGCCAGCAGCCAAGGGACTAGCGGGGGCCCCTCGGGAGAGACCCAGTACTTC	CASSQGTSGGPSGETQYF
TRBD1	TRBJ2-1	TRBV6-1	NA	TGTGCCAGCAGTTATGACAGGGGGCAGTTCTTC	CASSYDRGQFF
TRBD2	TRBJ2-7	TRBV9	NA	TGTGCCAGCAGCGTAAACGTGCGGGGGGACCTATACGAGCAGTACTTC	CASSVNVRGDLYEQYF
NA	TRBJ2-1	TRBV19	NA	TGTGCCAGTAGTATACGGTCGAGACACCTTGAGCAGTTCTTC	CASSIRSRHLEQFF
NA	TRBJ2-7	TRBV6-5	NA	TGTGCCAGCAGTTCCAATTACGAGCAGTACTTC	CASSSNYEQYF
TRBD1	TRBJ1-2	TRBV7-6	few	TGTGCCAGCAGCTTAGCGGGACAGGGGGCGCGGGGCTACACCTTC	CASSLAGQGARGYTF
NA	TRBJ2-2	TRBV5-1	NA	TGCGCCAGCAGGGGAATCGAGCGGACGAACACCGGGGAGCTGTTTTTT	CASRGIERTNTGELFF
TRBD1	TRBJ1-3	TRBV19	NA	TGTGCCAGTTCTTGGGACAGCTCTGGAAACACCATATATTTT	CASSWDSSGNTIYF
NA	TRBJ1-2	TRBV19	once	TGTGCCAGTAGTATGTCCGGCTATGGCTACACCTTC	CASSMSGYGYTF
NA	TRBJ1-2	TRBV6-6	NA	TGTGCCAGCAGATATTTCGGCTACACCTTC	CASRYFGYTF
TRBD1	TRBJ2-2	TRBV7-2	NA	TGTGCCAGCAGCTTCGCCGGGACAGTTAACGGGGAGCTGTTTTTT	CASSFAGTVNGELFF
NA	TRBJ2-5	TRBV15	NA	TGTGCCACCAAGTTTGGGGGGGCCCAAGAGACCCAGTACTTC	CATKFGGAQETQYF
NA	TRBJ2-1	TRBV7-9	NA	TGTGCCAGCAGCCTCAGGGCAGGAGAGCAGTTCTTC	CASSLRAGEQFF
NA	TRBJ2-1	TRBV5-4	NA	TGTGCCAGCAGCTTGGCGATAGGAGGCGGGGCATACAATGAGCAGTTCTTC	CASSLAIGGGAYNEQFF
NA	TRBJ2-1	TRBV18	NA	TGTGCCAGCTCACCCGGGGGAGATGAGCAGTTCTTC	CASSPGGDEQFF
TRBD1	TRBJ1-2	TRBV11-2	NA	TGTGCCAGCAGCTCGGACAGGGTGGGATATGGCTACACCTTC	CASSSDRVGYGYTF
TRBD1	TRBJ1-2	TRBV28	NA	TGTGCCAGCAGTCTCCCCGGGGACAGGGGCTATGGCTACACCTTC	CASSLPGDRGYGYTF
NA	TRBJ2-7	TRBV9	NA	TGTGCCAGCAGCGGAAGGGACTTTCCCTACGAGCAGTACTTC	CASSGRDFPYEQYF
TRBD1	TRBJ1-2	TRBV9	NA	TGTGCCAGCAGCGCCACGGGGCAGGGGGATGGCTACACCTTC	CASSATGQGDGYTF
NA	TRBJ1-1	TRBV11-3	NA	TGTGCCAGCAGCATTCAACAGGGAACTGAAGCTTTCTTT	CASSIQQGTEAFF
TRBD1	TRBJ1-3	TRBV6-5	once	TGTGCCAGCAGTCGGACAGGGGTGGGAAACACCATATATTTT	CASSRTGVGNTIYF
NA	TRBJ2-7	TRBV5-5	NA	TGTGCCAGCAGCTTGGGACAGGTCTCCTACGAGCAGTACTTC	CASSLGQVSYEQYF
NA	TRBJ1-5	TRBV7-8	NA	TGTGCCAGCAGCTTAGAGGGAGTGAATCAGCCCCAGCATTTT	CASSLEGVNQPQHF
NA	TRBJ1-5	TRBV12-5	NA	TGTGCTAGTCTAGGGAGCAGCGGCAATCAGCCCCAGCATTTT	CASLGSSGNQPQHF
TRBD1	TRBJ2-7	TRBV7-6	NA	TGTGCCAGCAGCTTATCGACAGGGGGCGCGGTGTACGAGCAGTACTTC	CASSLSTGGAVYEQYF
TRBD1	TRBJ2-7	TRBV5-1	NA	TGCGCCAGCAGGCGCACAGGGGGCAGCTCCTACGAGCAGTACTTC	CASRRTGGSSYEQYF
NA	TRBJ2-3	TRBV5-1	NA	TGCGCCAGCAGTCGGCTGAGTTCGGGGGATACGCAGTATTTT	CASSRLSSGDTQYF
TRBD2	TRBJ2-3	TRBV19	once	TGTGCCAGTAGTGTCCAGCGGGGGCGCACAGATACGCAGTATTTT	CASSVQRGRTDTQYF
TRBD1	TRBJ2-7	TRBV27	few	TGTGCCAGCAGTGGGGACAGGGACTACGAGCAGTACTTC	CASSGDRDYEQYF
TRBD2	TRBJ2-1	TRBV7-8	NA	TGTGCCAGCAGCTCTGCCGGAGCGGGGGGGAATTTTGATGAGCAGTTCTTC	CASSSAGAGGNFDEQFF
TRBD1	TRBJ2-1	TRBV19	once	TGTGCCAGTGATCCGGGACAGGGTCGCCACAATGAGCAGTTCTTC	CASDPGQGRHNEQFF
TRBD1	TRBJ2-7	TRBV19	NA	TGTGCCAGTAGCATACAGGGGACGGGCGAGCAGTACTTC	CASSIQGTGEQYF
NA	TRBJ2-3	TRBV7-9	many	TGTGCCAGCAGCCCTGACGTGGGGGAGGGCACAGATACGCAGTATTTT	CASSPDVGEGTDTQYF
NA	TRBJ1-1	TRBV6-5	NA	TGTGCCAGCAGTCAGCAGGCTATGAACACTGAAGCTTTCTTT	CASSQQAMNTEAFF
NA	TRBJ1-3	TRBV5-5	NA	TGTGCCAGCAGCTTGCCCGAGGGCCTCGCTGGCGGAAACACCATATATTTT	CASSLPEGLAGGNTIYF
TRBD1	TRBJ1-2	TRBV6-5	NA	TGTGCCAGCAGCCCCGGTCTCCTTACAGGGGATGGCTACACCTTC	CASSPGLLTGDGYTF
NA	TRBJ2-5	TRBV6-4	NA	TGTGCCAGCAGTGCGACAGGACAAGAGACCCAGTACTTC	CASSATGQETQYF
NA	TRBJ1-5	TRBV7-2	NA	TGTGCCAGCAGCCCCAGACAATATAGCAATCAGCCCCAGCATTTT	CASSPRQYSNQPQHF
TRBD2	TRBJ2-3	TRBV10-2	NA	TGCGCCAGCAGGGGACTAGCGGGGCGCACAGATACGCAGTATTTT	CASRGLAGRTDTQYF
TRBD2	TRBJ2-2	TRBV11-3	NA	TGTGCCAGCAGCTTGCTAGCGGGGTCCGGGGAGCTGTTTTTT	CASSLLAGSGELFF
TRBD1	TRBJ1-1	TRBV4-3	NA	TGCGCCAGCAGCCGAAACCCGGTTAGGGACAGGGGGCGAGGTGAAGCTTTCTTT	CASSRNPVRDRGRGEAFF
TRBD2	TRBJ2-1	TRBV30	NA	TGTGCCTGGAGTATAGCGGGGGGCTACAATGAGCAGTTCTTC	CAWSIAGGYNEQFF
NA	TRBJ1-1	TRBV7-9	NA	TGTGCCAGCAGCTTAGTCTTGAACACTGAAGCTTTCTTT	CASSLVLNTEAFF
NA	TRBJ2-1	TRBV7-2	NA	TGTGCCAGCAGCTGGCGGGACGCCTCCTACAATGAGCAGTTCTTC	CASSWRDASYNEQFF
TRBD1	TRBJ2-7	TRBV18	NA	TGTGCCAGCCCACCCCTCCCAGATCCTCTCGACAGGGACTACGAGCAGTACTTC	CASPPLPDPLDRDYEQYF
TRBD2	TRBJ2-3	TRBV9	NA	TGTGCCAGCAGCGTGGGACTAGAACTCACAGATACGCAGTATTTT	CASSVGLELTDTQYF